Described below is a single T cell receptor (beta chain) sequence and its context. This clone showed up just a few times. The clone's antigen remains unknown. Qualities for individual bases were not recorded, and no much larger clone is one base off. The germline V gene (reference sequence) specifies LNHDA as CDR1 and SQIVND as CDR2. Taken from cysteine to phenylalanine, the CDR3 has 17 residues. Only the CDR3 DNA is retained, 51 bases long and in frame from the first base. V is cut by 3 bases and J by 1 base, and the space between the germline ends is 18 bases. The library was obtained by the immunoSEQ multiplex PCR assay. For the multiplex PCR, a mixture combining 60 forward primers for TCR Vbeta segments and 13 reverse primers for TCR Jbeta segments was used. A multiplex PCR assay on genomic DNA amplified the CDR3 region of rearranged TCR beta genes. On the Illumina HiSeq System, the amplified TCR beta libraries were sequenced as 87-base-pair reads. The paper's data handling went like this. Across the 500 to 750 repertoires, a later analysis counted some 81 million unique TCR beta chains, 9 million to 14 million of which were shared by at least two donors. Raw reads were error-corrected and collapsed into unique sequences by a nearest-neighbor algorithm in which closely related sequences were merged to remove PCR and sequencing errors. CDR3 sequences were aligned to IMGT reference sequences to assign V, D and J gene segments. Each retained sequence needed at least a six-nucleotide match to both a V gene segment and a J gene segment. Rearrangements were classified as productive when the CDR3 lacked stop codons and remained in frame with V and J, and all other rearrangements were classified as non-productive. CDR3 was defined according to IMGT convention as the region running from the second conserved V-encoded cysteine to the conserved J-encoded phenylalanine. The earlier analysis of about 560 of the donors excluded any sequence lacking an unambiguous match to a single V gene segment. In an earlier analysis of approximately 590 of the donors, a V segment was called functional when productive rearrangements were above 56.7%, and segregating when the standard deviation between donors exceeded 5%. To diagnose cytomegalovirus status from the catalog of TCR beta chain sequences, a statistical classification framework was built. A later analysis assigned V and J genes by comparing TCR nucleotide sequences with IMGT/GENE-DB human TR gene sequences. Using the TCRdist pipeline, a later analysis assigned CDR3 sequences along with most-parsimonious VDJ recombination scenarios. In a later analysis, each TCR beta chain was defined by its CDR3 amino acid sequence together with its V-gene family, and reads without a unique V-gene family were excluded. In a later analysis, 450 to 600 highly shared, low-generation-probability nucleotide sequences were removed to address suspected cross-contamination and a sequencing artifact. For each public chain, a later analysis derived a clonal expansion index from normalized ranks of inferred template counts within each repertoire. In a later analysis, generation probabilities were computed with a VDJ recombination model fitted to out-of-frame rearrangements, and the resulting probabilities were checked against IGoR. In a later analysis, TCR-TCR, TCR-HLA and TCR-CMV co-occurrence was scored with hypergeometric tests, and a repertoire-size bias correction was applied to TCR pairs. To estimate false discovery rates, a later analysis permuted the HLA or CMV assignments 20 times. In a later analysis, co-occurring TCRs were grouped with DBSCAN, and TCRdist sequence similarity was added when clustering was performed within HLA-allele-positive subsets. Repertoires with fewer than 30,000 or more than 120,000 public chains, plus five repertoires with anomalous nucleotide sharing, were excluded from co-occurrence clustering. TCRdb took over this immuneACCESS table, retaining in-frame rearrangements with V and J assigned. Such tables are incomplete; in checked studies, under half of the missing clones stem from an unresolved V gene, and the remainder is unexplained. V and J calls and clone size are given by that table; D and trimming were obtained from the DNA. This sample lists around 110,000 clones; under 85% were detected once. The biggest ten clones account for around 5% of the sample.

The record originates from a study of cytomegalovirus exposure and HLA in healthy donors listed by TCRdb under 2017. About the study as a whole: In an earlier analysis of 587 of the donors, about 270 Gb of sequence data and 117 million unique TCR beta sequences from roughly 190 million T cells were reported. Genome-wide SNP genotypes for about three fifths of the roughly 670 donors were used in a later genetic analysis, which treated that subset as a discovery cohort. Roughly 300 gigabases of sequencing data and around 90 million unique TCR sequences made up an early release that covered approximately 650 HLA-typed donors. The genetic ancestry cluster associated with self-reported Caucasian donors included around four fifths of the 398 genotyped donors. Rather than drawing on any new phenotypic data, the later analysis identified candidate immune exposures from TCR beta sequences and the way those sequences occurred across donors. Donor age, sex, ethnicity and CMV serostatus were collected together with the repertoire data. Every discovery cohort repertoire had been produced on one sequencing platform. In an earlier analysis of a few hundred of the donors, high-throughput TCR beta sequencing was used to judge whether each TCR beta V gene segment behaved as functional or pseudogenic. About 5 DR-DQ haplotypes were handled as single units for association and clustering, since linkage in the cohort was strong. Both class I and class II loci were covered by HLA typing, at four-digit resolution. To predict cytomegalovirus infection status, the study brought together high-throughput TCR immunosequencing, statistical association of individual TCRs with disease status, and machine learning. The study was designed to test whether signatures of past pathogen exposure could be identified by cataloging public T cell receptors. On average, roughly 250,000 unique TCR beta nucleotide sequences were sequenced per donor among 398 genotyped donors of the cohort, with 15% to 20% of those sequences being non-productive. To study patterns of TCR occurrence, a later analysis re-analyzed previously published TCR beta repertoires from just over 650 donors and added high-resolution HLA genotyping. The study used immunosequencing to profile the T cell repertoires of several hundred subjects and linked those repertoires to cytomegalovirus serostatus. A separate validation cohort of 100 to 150 different subjects was used in addition to the roughly 700-subject first cohort. The number of donors typed differed by locus, with 629-630 for A, B, C, DRB1 and DQB1, 522 for DQA1, under 610 for DPA1, and some 470 for DPB1.

In total, approximately 690 healthy bone marrow donors made up the cohort. All cohort members were sampled while nominally healthy, although unrecorded immune exposures were likely present. The donor was CMV seropositive and was included in the group of 250 to 300 seropositive cohort members. A peripheral blood sample was collected from each donor, and TCR beta sequencing was performed on peripheral blood mononuclear cells. The Qiagen DNeasy Blood Extraction Kit was used to extract genomic DNA from the blood cell samples. Summary of the overall study and its limitations: Most TCR sequences were seen in very few donors, while some public TCRs were found in many individuals. HLA typing was unavailable for some donors at each locus, so association tests used only the typed subset. Correlated functional status among segregating V segments might reflect linkage disequilibrium, but an unknown experimental factor could not be ruled out. Cytomegalovirus status was reported to be diagnosed by the classifier with high specificity and sensitivity in both the original and validation cohorts. According to a later genetic analysis, donors in an Asian-associated ancestry cluster had fewer N-insertions in productive TCRs than the approximately 670-donor mean. In this cohort, only TCR beta chains were sequenced, and detectable features were limited by the absence of alpha or paired-chain data. According to a later analysis, TCR association rates differed among HLA loci, with DRB1 alleles showing the most associated TCRs and HLA-C alleles showing the fewest. In vitro tests confirmed that a few of the cytomegalovirus-associated TCR beta chains recognize cytomegalovirus antigens. The study listed 150 to 200 TCR beta chains as associated with cytomegalovirus. At a false discovery rate of 0.05, a later analysis linked approximately 18,000 TCR beta sequences to specific HLA alleles. In a later genetic analysis, a missense DCLRE1C variant was associated with V-gene and J-gene trimming of TCR beta chains, and the association was replicated in an independent cohort. Broadly in line with IMGT annotations, most TCR beta V segments showed up in productive rearrangements about 87% or about 30% of the time in an earlier analysis of around 600 of the donors. A further reported finding was that TCR beta sequences accurately predicted the HLA-A and HLA-B alleles for most subjects in the first cohort. According to a later analysis, parvovirus B19, influenza, CMV and Epstein-Barr virus appeared linked to several top co-occurrence clusters. A group of highly shared sequence variants was considered likely to be a technical artifact of the sequencing pipeline. It was suggested by the authors that the approach could potentially be generalized to other disease states and immunological phenotypes. Roughly uniform sequencing depth across donors was assumed in presence/absence analyses, although this assumption may not hold. The earlier analysis of nearly 600 of the donors excluded 15 to 20 rarely observed V segments, including chromosome 9 orphons, because counts were too low. The 87-base-pair reads could not distinguish some IMGT-functional V segments, including TRBV6-2 and TRBV6-3, so those segments were excluded. Compared with equally common non-associated chains, HLA-associated TCR beta chains in a later analysis were more clonally expanded and had lower generation probabilities. Immune exposure information for the cohort was limited to CMV serostatus. When HLA alleles, especially DR and DQ, strongly co-occurred, attributing TCR associations to individual alleles was difficult. According to a later analysis, most CMV-associated TCR beta chains appeared to be HLA-restricted, and the HLA associations seemed to be driven largely by CMV exposure.

The sequencing sample was made of PBMCs. The clonotype originates from a man aged 25-45 years in good health and CMV-seropositive. Recombination joined TRBV19 with TRBJ1-1, with the D gene too uncertain to name. The nucleotide sequence is given as TGTGCCAGTAGTATCGGCCCCGCCCGCGGCCCGAACACTGAAGCTTTCTTT. It is translated as CASSIGPARGPNTEAFF.